These 14 T cell receptor beta chains originate from one sample sequenced in a study of blood T cell repertoires in COVID-19. Sequenced by immunoSEQ multiplex PCR; TCRdb stores in-frame clones only, minus some. The repertoire includes about 350,000 clones, 86% of them detected once, and just over 7% sits in the top ten. The sequenced sample was peripheral blood. Receptors were obtained from a woman aged 60-75 years with COVID-19, enrolled during active disease.

V usage is TRBV5-1 and J usage is TRBJ2-5; 9 positions agree with TRBD1. After removal of 4 bases from V and 4 bases from J, the junction contained 8 bases not matched to a gene. CDR3 length: 15 residues. Germline V gene lookup returns CDR1 SGHRS and CDR2 YFSETQ. The CDR3 sequence is CASSVTGTGLETQYF. CDR3 sequence (DNA): TGCGCCAGCAGCGTCACCGGGACAGGGCTAGAGACCCAGTACTTC.

The chain uses TRBV4-3 and TRBJ2-1; D is unresolved. The CDR3 has 13 residues. The ends were cut back, 1 base at V and 9 bases at J, with 10 bases in the middle. CDR1 and CDR2 (germline): LGHNA, YSLEER. The CDR3 here is CASSQVLATEQFF. CDR3 coding DNA: TGCGCCAGCAGCCAAGTTTTAGCTACTGAGCAGTTCTTC.

This clone was observed once. This rearrangement joins TRBV29-1 to TRBJ1-1, with TRBD1 as a possible D gene (6 bases). This CDR3 is 11 amino acids long. V shed 4 bases and J shed 7 bases, with 10 bases lying between them. CDR1 is SQVTM and CDR2 is ANQGSEA in the germline V gene. The CDR3 reads CSVGGGVEAFF. CDR3 bases: TGCAGCGTTGGAGGGGGAGTTGAAGCTTTCTTT.

This clone showed up just once. The V and J genes are TRBV19 and TRBJ1-2; 12 bases agree with TRBD1. The CDR3 consists of 16 residues. Germline V gene lookup returns CDR1 LNHDA and CDR2 SQIVND (reference sequence). The trim removed 4 bases at V and 3 bases at J, leaving 6 bases unmatched. The CDR3 region is CASSSSGTGGDYGYTF. For the CDR3, the DNA is TGTGCCAGTAGTAGCTCCGGGACAGGGGGCGACTATGGCTACACCTTC.

The chain has TRBV27 and TRBJ1-4, with D perhaps matching TRBD1 (6 bases). The V gene's germline CDR1 is MNHEY and CDR2 SMNVEV (reference sequence). The CDR3 length is 17 residues. Trimming stripped 6 bases from V and 0 bases from J, with 17 bases between. The CDR3 DNA is TGTGCCAGCAGCCCGCGGGGGGGCCCTGCAACTAATGAAAAACTGTTTTTT. Protein: CASSPRGGPATNEKLFF.

The chain combines TRBV6-1 with TRBJ1-3; 7 positions agree with TRBD1. The CDR3 totals 16 residues. V was clipped by 0 bases and J by 4 bases; unmatched bases: 6. Germline CDR1 MNHNS, CDR2 SASEGT. In DNA form, the CDR3 reads TGTGCCAGCAGTGAAGCATCCGGGACAGCCGGAAACACCATATATTTT. This sequence encodes CASSEASGTAGNTIYF.

The chain joins TRBV7-2 to TRBJ2-5; D may be TRBD2 (5 bases). This CDR3 spans 16 amino acids. The germline CDR1 and CDR2 sequences are SGHTA and FQGNSA. With 4 bases removed from V and 4 bases from J, the gap between germline ends came to 19 bases. CDR3 sequence reads: CASSSRRSRGRETQYF. CDR3 in DNA: TGTGCCAGCAGCTCTCGGAGGAGCCGAGGGCGAGAGACCCAGTACTTC.

CDR3 loop: CASSDQLNTEAFF. DNA of the CDR3: TGTGCCAGCAGTGACCAGTTGAACACTGAAGCTTTCTTT. The J gene is TRBJ1-1, the V gene TRBV2, with D hard to call. The CDR3 runs to 13 residues. The germline gives CDR1 SNHLY, CDR2 FYNNEI. V shed 3 bases and J shed 0 bases, with 5 bases lying between them.

The rearrangement joins TRBV2 to TRBJ2-1; 7 bases are a match to TRBD2. The V gene end was trimmed by 8 bases and the J gene end by 0 bases; junction bases not matched to a gene: 7. This CDR3 comprises 15 residues. Germline V gene sequence: CDR1 SNHLY, CDR2 FYNNEI. The CDR3 loop reads CASVRWGGSYNEQFF. In DNA, the CDR3 is TGTGCCAGCGTCCGGTGGGGGGGCTCCTACAATGAGCAGTTCTTC.

V and J are TRBV5-4 and TRBJ1-1, with 7 nucleotides matching TRBD1. Germline V gene sequence: CDR1 SGHNT, CDR2 YYREEE (reference sequence). Trimming cost V 0 bases and J 6 bases; bases outside gene matches: 8. This CDR3 is 15 amino acids long. In DNA form, the CDR3 reads TGTGCCAGCAGCTTGGCCGCGACAGGGAGGCCTGAAGCTTTCTTT. Its protein is CASSLAATGRPEAFF.

This sequence joins TRBV12-3 or TRBV12-4 and TRBJ1-5; D not resolved. The CDR3 covers 12 residues. Trimming took 8 bases from V and 8 from J, leaving 13 bases between them. CDR3 in DNA: TGTGCCAGCGCGGCAGGACTCGAGCCCCAGCATTTT. Encoded protein: CASAAGLEPQHF.

The genes are TRBV25-1 and TRBJ1-2; D gene ambiguous. Germline values: CDR1 MGHDK, CDR2 SYGVNS. The CDR3 consists of 17 residues. V was clipped by 1 base and J by 1 base, with 16 bases between them. Written as DNA, the CDR3 is TGTGCCAGCAGTGAATCTACGGTGGGCACCCTTAACTATGGCTACACCTTC. As protein: CASSESTVGTLNYGYTF.

This chain joins TRBV5-1 and TRBJ1-1, with unresolved D. The V end lost 0 bases, the J end lost 2 bases, and 11 bases lay between the germline ends. The CDR3 runs 15 residues. Germline values: CDR1 SGHRS, CDR2 YFSETQ. The CDR3 protein is CASSLGLYRNTEAFF. The DNA for the CDR3 is TGCGCCAGCAGCTTGGGACTCTACCGCAACACTGAAGCTTTCTTT.

This clone came up once. This rearrangement joins TRBV7-9 to TRBJ2-7, with TRBD1 identical over 10 bases. This CDR3 is built from 15 residues. Per germline, CDR1 SEHNR and CDR2 FQNEAQ (reference sequence). Trimming cost V 5 bases and J 6 bases; bases outside gene matches: 10. The CDR3 protein is CASSPLGQGFREQYF. CDR3 sequence (DNA): TGTGCCAGCAGCCCCCTGGGACAGGGGTTCCGCGAGCAGTACTTC.